This T cell receptor beta chain was sequenced for a study of glioma-infiltrating T cells. Study summary: WHO grade II oligodendrogliomas or astrocytomas, plus non-recurrent WHO grade IV glioblastomas, were sampled. Roughly 990,000 peripheral T cells were targeted at about 4- to 11-fold coverage. Presurgical dexamethasone in glioma patients lasted six or fewer days. Study findings and constraints: Non-neoplastic patients had below-expected tissue-blood divergence, while all gliomas exceeded expectation.

Trimming left V 3 bases short and J 2 bases short, with 9 bases between. This CDR3 has 14 residues. TCR alpha and beta CDR3 regions were amplified from RNA using iRepertoire nested multiplex PCR. TCRdb itself ran the multiplex PCR reads through MiXCR, one entry per CDR3 protein. The sample yields 400,000 or so distinct CDR3 sequences, approximately 42% seen once. This clonotype was detected a few times. Its target is unknown. The chain is built from TRBV12-3 or TRBV12-4 and TRBJ2-3, with D unresolved. The sequenced sample consisted of glioma tissue, nonneoplastic brain tissue, or PBMCs (not recorded which). The sequence was obtained from a human donor with low-grade glioma or glioblastoma, undergoing nonglioma brain surgery, or in good health (not recorded which). CDR3 loop: CASSFYRTTDTQYF. The CDR3 nucleotides read TGTGCCAGCAGTTTCTATAGGACCACAGATACGCAGTATTTT.